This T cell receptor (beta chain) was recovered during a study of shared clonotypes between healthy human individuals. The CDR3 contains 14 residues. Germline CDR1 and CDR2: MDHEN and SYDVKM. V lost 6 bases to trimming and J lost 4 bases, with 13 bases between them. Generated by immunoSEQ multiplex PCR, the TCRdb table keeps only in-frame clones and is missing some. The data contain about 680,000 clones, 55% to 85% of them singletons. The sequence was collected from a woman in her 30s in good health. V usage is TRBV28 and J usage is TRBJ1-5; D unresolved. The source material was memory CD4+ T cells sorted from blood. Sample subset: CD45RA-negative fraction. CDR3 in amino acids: CASRIGRVNQPQHF. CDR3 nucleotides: TGTGCCAGCAGGATAGGGCGGGTAAATCAGCCCCAGCATTTT. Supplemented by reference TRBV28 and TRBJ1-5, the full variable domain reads DVKVTQSSRYLVKRTGEKVFLECVQDMDHENMFWYRQDPGLGLRLIYFSYDVKMKEKGDIPEGYSVSREKKERFSLILESASTNQTSMYLCASRIGRVNQPQHFGDGTRLSIL.